Below, 22 T cell receptor beta chains from the same sample are listed, as sequenced in a study of T-cell reconstitution after alpha-beta-depleted transplantation in children (dated by TCRdb to about 2016). The library came from PCR. The instrument was an Illumina HiSeq 2500. TCR libraries were prepared with molecular barcoding, using unique molecular identifiers to normalize TCRbeta repertoire quantification. The raw public reads went through TCRdb reprocessing: fastp at Q25, MiXCR clone calling, in-frame beta chains kept. Each entry is one CDR3 protein sequence, shown with its most common DNA and genes. The sample table shows tens of thousands of distinct CDR3 sequences, and about 7% are seen once. Of the sample, approximately 2.4% is held by the ten largest clones. The sequenced sample was PBMCs from the stem cell graft donor, obtained from the stem cell graft. These receptors originate from a human donor who donated a stem cell graft to a child with acute lymphoblastic leukemia.

This clonotype has a count of ten or more. V and J are TRBV5-1 and TRBJ2-1; TRBD2 agrees at 9 bases. Per the germline V gene, CDR1 is SGHRS and CDR2 is YFSETQ. CDR3 size: 15 residues. The junction had 6 bases not matched to a gene; V was cut back by 1 base and J by 7 bases. CDR3 in amino acids: CASSLISGRGNEQFF. For the CDR3, the DNA is TGCGCCAGCAGCTTGATTAGCGGGAGAGGTAATGAGCAGTTCTTC.

The V and J genes are TRBV7-2 and TRBJ2-6; TRBD1 is a possible D gene (6 bases). Germline-derived CDR1 and CDR2 are SGHTA and FQGNSA. V was cut by 9 bases and J by 2 bases, with 14 bases left in between. This CDR3 region has 15 residues. The CDR3 loop reads CASSTQGTGANVLTF. The DNA for the CDR3 is TGTGCCAGTTCCACACAGGGAACTGGGGCCAACGTCCTGACTTTC.

This clonotype showed up many times. The genes are TRBV5-1 and TRBJ2-1; 11 bases fit TRBD1. Germline V gives CDR1 SGHRS, CDR2 YFSETQ. The trim removed 3 bases at V and 1 base at J, leaving 3 bases unmatched. This CDR3 is built from 16 residues. DNA of the CDR3: TGCGCCAGCAGCTCTGGACAGGGGGCTTCCTACAATGAGCAGTTCTTC. It encodes CASSSGQGASYNEQFF.

This clonotype has just a few counts. The V and J genes are TRBV18 and TRBJ1-1; D is unclear. The CDR3 has 13 residues. In germline, CDR1 is KGHSH, CDR2 LQKENI. V was pared by 3 bases and J by 5 bases, with 10 bases between. The CDR3 DNA sequence: TGTGCCAGCTCACCGATTACGGGTACTGAAGCTTTCTTT. It yields the protein CASSPITGTEAFF.

This clonotype was observed many times. The genes are TRBV20-1 and TRBJ2-7; TRBD1 might be the D (7 bases). Germline CDR1 and CDR2: DFQATT and SNEGSKA (reference sequence). The CDR3 spans 13 residues. The CDR3 region is CSTRGASDYEQYF. CDR3 bases: TGCAGCACCAGGGGGGCTAGCGATTACGAGCAGTACTTC.

This clonotype was seen at least ten times. The rearrangement joins TRBV7-3 to TRBJ2-2; D is undetermined. The CDR3 consists of 15 residues. Germline lookup yields CDR1 SGHTA and CDR2 FQGTGA. With 1 base removed from V and 4 bases from J, the gap between germline ends came to 10 bases. The CDR3: CASSLIGMGTGELFF. The DNA of the CDR3 is TGTGCCAGCAGCTTAATAGGGATGGGCACCGGGGAGCTGTTTTTT.

This clonotype showed up many times. The chain links TRBV5-7 to TRBJ1-1; 8 bases are shared with TRBD1. TRBV5-7 is an open reading frame, and its role is uncertain. The junction had 11 bases not matched to a gene; V was cut back by 2 bases and J by 5 bases. CDR3 length: 16 amino acids. DNA of the CDR3: TGTGCCAGCAGCTTTTCAGGGGGCGCAGTTGGGACTGAAGCTTTCTTT. As protein: CASSFSGGAVGTEAFF.

CDR3 residues: CASTITGYFDEQYF. For the CDR3, the DNA is TGTGCCAGCACGATAACGGGCTATTTCGACGAGCAGTACTTC. The chain recombines TRBV6-1 with TRBJ2-7; unclear D gene. The CDR3 is made up of 14 amino acids. The V end was cut by 7 bases, the J end by 5 bases, with 18 bases between. CDR1 is MNHNS, CDR2 SASEGT, per germline.

This clonotype has just a few counts. The genes are TRBV12-3 or TRBV12-4 and TRBJ2-1; 8 positions agree with TRBD1. This CDR3 spans 18 amino acids. The junction had 15 bases not matched to a gene; V was cut back by 6 bases and J by 2 bases. The CDR3 region is CASSLDRVGMRPYNEQFF. The CDR3 coding sequence is TGTGCCAGCAGCCTGGACAGGGTCGGGATGCGTCCCTACAATGAGCAGTTCTTC.

This clonotype showed up many times. This chain joins TRBV5-1 and TRBJ1-2; D unclear. This CDR3 contains 12 residues. Per the germline V gene, CDR1 is SGHRS and CDR2 is YFSETQ. The germline V and J ends were trimmed by 7 bases and 7 bases, with 14 bases remaining between them. CDR3 in amino acids: CASGPYLLGYTF. CDR3 nucleotide sequence: TGCGCCAGCGGACCTTACCTGCTTGGCTACACCTTC. Variable domain in full (rest from reference TRBV5-1 and TRBJ1-2): KAGVTQTPRYLIKTRGQQVTLSCSPISGHRSVSWYQQTPGQGLQFLFEYFSETQRNKGNFPGRFSGRQFSNSRSEMNVSTLELGDSALYLCASGPYLLGYTFGSGTRLTVV.

The chain employs TRBV2 and TRBJ2-7; D is perhaps TRBD2 (6 bases). CDR3 size: 15 residues. V was pared by 4 bases and J by 2 bases, with 15 bases between. The germline V gene has CDR1 SNHLY and CDR2 FYNNEI. The CDR3 nucleotides are TGTGCCAGCAGTGGCGGCCTAGCGCTTACCTACGAGCAGTACTTC. Protein: CASSGGLALTYEQYF.

The chain recombines TRBV10-3 with TRBJ1-2; D may be TRBD1 (6 bases). The CDR3 covers 12 residues. Germline CDR1 ENHRY, CDR2 SYGVKD. Trimming took 11 bases from V and 1 from J, leaving 11 bases between them. In nucleotides, the CDR3 is TGTGCCTCGGGGACAAGTAACTATGGCTACACCTTC. This translates into CASGTSNYGYTF.

This clonotype was counted at least ten times. The V call is TRBV4-1, the J call TRBJ1-1; 8 bases match TRBD1. V gave up 4 bases and J gave up 0 bases; unmatched junction bases: 4. CDR3 length equals 15 residues. The germline CDR1 and CDR2 sequences are MGHRA and YSYEKL. This CDR3 reads CASSPDRAVNTEAFF. The CDR3 nucleotides read TGCGCCAGCAGCCCGGACAGGGCCGTGAACACTGAAGCTTTCTTT.

This clonotype turned up a few times. This sequence joins TRBV24-1 and TRBJ2-1, with TRBD1 as a possible D gene (6 bases). The CDR3 is 14 amino acids. Germline V gene sequence: CDR1 KGHDR, CDR2 SFDVKD. Trimming left V 4 bases short and J 6 bases short, with 12 bases between. CDR3 DNA sequence: TGTGCCACCAGTGACCCGGGACAATCCAATGAGCAGTTCTTC. As protein: CATSDPGQSNEQFF.

This clonotype was seen repeatedly, ten times or more. The chain carries TRBV13 and TRBJ2-4; D gene ambiguous. The germline CDR1 and CDR2 sequences are PRHDT and FYEKMQ (reference sequence). The CDR3 covers 16 residues. V was cut by 0 bases and J by 3 bases, with 12 bases left in between. CDR3 sequence (DNA): TGTGCCAGCAGCTTAGGAGATTTCTGGGGCAAAAACATTCAGTACTTC. It specifies CASSLGDFWGKNIQYF.

The table lists this clonotype with many counts. This chain links TRBV28 with TRBJ2-5; 8 bases fit TRBD2. In germline, CDR1 is MDHEN, CDR2 SYDVKM. V lost 5 bases and J lost 4; bases outside the gene matches: 6. CDR3 length: 14 residues. This chain's CDR3 is CASSVPRGGETQYF. Written as DNA, the CDR3 is TGTGCCAGCAGTGTGCCTCGGGGGGGAGAGACCCAGTACTTC. Together with reference TRBV28 and TRBJ2-5, the CDR3 gives the full variable domain: DVKVTQSSRYLVKRTGEKVFLECVQDMDHENMFWYRQDPGLGLRLIYFSYDVKMKEKGDIPEGYSVSREKKERFSLILESASTNQTSMYLCASSVPRGGETQYFGPGTRLLVL.

This clonotype was counted at least ten times. The rearrangement links TRBV19 to TRBJ2-3; 8 nucleotides match TRBD2. Germline V gene lookup returns CDR1 LNHDA and CDR2 SQIVND (reference sequence). This CDR3 contains 14 residues. After removal of 3 bases from V and 5 bases from J, the junction contained 4 bases not matched to a gene. CDR3 sequence: CASSMRGEGDTQYF. For the CDR3, the DNA is TGTGCCAGTAGTATGCGGGGGGAGGGAGATACGCAGTATTTT.

This clonotype has only a few counts. V usage is TRBV9 and J usage is TRBJ2-3; the match to TRBD2 covers 9 bases. V was pared by 0 bases and J by 3 bases, with 14 bases of the junction left unmatched. Germline values: CDR1 SGDLS, CDR2 YYNGEE. The CDR3 consists of 19 residues. The CDR3 protein is CASSVAIQGAGGWTDTQYF. CDR3 coding DNA: TGTGCCAGCAGCGTAGCTATCCAGGGAGCGGGGGGTTGGACAGATACGCAGTATTTT.

Here the CDR3 DNA reads TGTGCCAGCAGTCTGACCAACGTGGAATACAATGAGCAGTTCTTC. It yields the protein CASSLTNVEYNEQFF. This chain links TRBV6-2 or TRBV6-3 with TRBJ2-1; no reliable D call. Germline V CDR1 and CDR2: MNHEY, SVGEGT. Trimming took 5 bases from V and 4 from J, leaving 15 bases between them. The CDR3 has 15 residues.

In its sample, this clonotype was seen a few times. The chain recombines TRBV7-2 with TRBJ1-2; D is ambiguous. This CDR3 comprises 13 residues. CDR1 and CDR2 from the germline V gene are SGHTA and FQGNSA. V shed 5 bases and J shed 7 bases, with 14 bases lying between them. The CDR3 reads CASSPRTEGGYTF. Written as DNA, the CDR3 is TGTGCCAGCAGCCCCCGGACGGAGGGTGGCTACACCTTC.

This clonotype was seen ten or more times. The chain links TRBV18 to TRBJ2-7; 10 bases map to TRBD2. The germline CDR1 and CDR2 sequences are KGHSH and LQKENI. The CDR3 is 13 amino acids. The J segment lost 5 bases and the V segment lost 4 bases, leaving 2 bases of the junction unmatched. In DNA form, the CDR3 reads TGTGCCAGCTCACAAGCGGGAGGGGACGAGCAGTACTTC. Residues: CASSQAGGDEQYF.

This clonotype was recorded a few times. The rearrangement links TRBV19 to TRBJ2-3; D is perhaps TRBD1 (6 bases). Germline assignment: CDR1 LNHDA and CDR2 SQIVND (reference sequence). The CDR3 contains 15 residues. V lost 4 bases and J 2 bases, leaving 13 bases between the germline ends. This chain's CDR3 is CASSTTGQLTDTQYF. The CDR3, as DNA: TGTGCCAGTAGTACCACAGGGCAACTCACAGATACGCAGTATTTT.